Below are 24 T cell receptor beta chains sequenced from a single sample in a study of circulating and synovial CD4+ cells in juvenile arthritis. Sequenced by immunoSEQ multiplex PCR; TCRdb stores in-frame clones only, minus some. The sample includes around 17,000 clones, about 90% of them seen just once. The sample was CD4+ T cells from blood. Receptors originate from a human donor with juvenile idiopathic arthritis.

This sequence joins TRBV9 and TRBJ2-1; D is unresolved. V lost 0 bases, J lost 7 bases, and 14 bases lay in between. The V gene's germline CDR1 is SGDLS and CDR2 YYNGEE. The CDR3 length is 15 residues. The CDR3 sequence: CASSVGQIRGNEQFF. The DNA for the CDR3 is TGTGCCAGCAGCGTAGGTCAAATACGAGGTAATGAGCAGTTCTTC.

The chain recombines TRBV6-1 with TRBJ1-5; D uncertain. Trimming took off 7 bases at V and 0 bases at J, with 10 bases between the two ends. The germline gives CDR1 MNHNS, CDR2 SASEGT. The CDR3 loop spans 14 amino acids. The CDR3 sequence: CASNADYSNQPQHF. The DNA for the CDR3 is TGTGCCAGCAACGCAGATTATAGCAATCAGCCCCAGCATTTT.

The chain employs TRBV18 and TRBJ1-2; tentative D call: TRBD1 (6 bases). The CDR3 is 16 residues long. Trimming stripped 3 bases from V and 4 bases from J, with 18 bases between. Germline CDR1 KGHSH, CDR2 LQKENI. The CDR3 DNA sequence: TGTGCCAGCTCACCGATGCAGGGGAGGGGCTCCTATGGCTACACCTTC. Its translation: CASSPMQGRGSYGYTF.

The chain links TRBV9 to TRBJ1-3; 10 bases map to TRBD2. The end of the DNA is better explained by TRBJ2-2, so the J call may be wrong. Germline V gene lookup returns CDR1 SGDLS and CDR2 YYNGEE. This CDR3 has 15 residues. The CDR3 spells CASSVTSGGAGELFF. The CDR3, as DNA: TGTGCCAGCAGCGTAACCAGCGGGGGGGCCGGGGAGCTGTTTTTT.

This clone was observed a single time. CDR3 protein: CASSRIASYEQYF. The CDR3 nucleotides are TGTGCCAGCAGCCGTATAGCGAGCTACGAGCAGTACTTC. The V call is TRBV7-8, the J call TRBJ2-7; D may be TRBD2 (5 bases). The V end was cut by 5 bases, the J end by 3 bases, with 11 bases between. The germline V gene has CDR1 SGHVS and CDR2 FQNEAQ. This CDR3 comprises 13 residues. The variable domain in full, completed from reference TRBV7-8 and TRBJ2-7, reads GAGVSQSPRYKVAKRGQDVALRCDPISGHVSLFWYQQALGQGPEFLTYFQNEAQLDKSGLPSDRFFAERPEGSVSTLKIQRTQQEDSAVYLCASSRIASYEQYFGPGTRLTVT.

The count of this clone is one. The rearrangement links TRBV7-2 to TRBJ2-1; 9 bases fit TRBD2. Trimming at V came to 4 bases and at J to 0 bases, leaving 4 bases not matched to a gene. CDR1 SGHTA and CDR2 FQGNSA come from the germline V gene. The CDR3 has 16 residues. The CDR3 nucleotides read TGTGCCAGCAGCTACCGTAGCGGGAGCTCCTACAATGAGCAGTTCTTC. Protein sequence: CASSYRSGSSYNEQFF. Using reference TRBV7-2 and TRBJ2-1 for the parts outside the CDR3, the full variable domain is GAGVSQSPSNKVTEKGKDVELRCDPISGHTALYWYRQSLGQGLEFLIYFQGNSAPDKSGLPSDRFSAERTGGSVSTLTIQRTQQEDSAVYLCASSYRSGSSYNEQFFGPGTRLTVL.

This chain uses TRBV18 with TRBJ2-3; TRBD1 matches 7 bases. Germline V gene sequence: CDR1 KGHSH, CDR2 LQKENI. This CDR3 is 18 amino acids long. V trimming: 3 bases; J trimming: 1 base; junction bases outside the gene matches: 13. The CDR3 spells CASSPPGQTILGTDTQYF. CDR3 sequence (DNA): TGTGCCAGCTCACCGCCGGGACAGACAATACTGGGCACAGATACGCAGTATTTT.

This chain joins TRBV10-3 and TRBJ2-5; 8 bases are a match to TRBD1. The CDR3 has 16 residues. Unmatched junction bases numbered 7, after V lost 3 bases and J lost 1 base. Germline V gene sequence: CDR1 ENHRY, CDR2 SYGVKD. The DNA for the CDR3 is TGTGCCATCAGTGATCCGACAGGGGTGATCCAAGAGACCCAGTACTTC. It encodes CAISDPTGVIQETQYF.

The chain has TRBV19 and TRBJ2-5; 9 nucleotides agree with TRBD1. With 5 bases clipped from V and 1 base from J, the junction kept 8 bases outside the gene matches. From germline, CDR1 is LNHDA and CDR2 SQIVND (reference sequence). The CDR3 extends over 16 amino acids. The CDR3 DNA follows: TGTGCCAGTAGTGCGAACAGGGGGCAACCCCAAGAGACCCAGTACTTC. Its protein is CASSANRGQPQETQYF.

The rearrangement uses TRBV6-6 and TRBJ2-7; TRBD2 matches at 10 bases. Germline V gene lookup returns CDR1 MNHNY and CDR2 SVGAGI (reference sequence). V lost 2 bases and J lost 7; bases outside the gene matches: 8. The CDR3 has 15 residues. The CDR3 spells CASSYEIAGGWEQYF. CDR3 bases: TGTGCCAGCAGTTACGAGATAGCGGGGGGTTGGGAGCAGTACTTC.

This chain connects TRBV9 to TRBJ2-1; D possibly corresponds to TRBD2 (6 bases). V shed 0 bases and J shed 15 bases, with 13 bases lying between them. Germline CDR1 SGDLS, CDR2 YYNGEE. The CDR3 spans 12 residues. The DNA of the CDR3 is TGTGCCAGCAGCGTAGTGGGGGGTCAGGCGTTCTTC. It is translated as CASSVVGGQAFF.

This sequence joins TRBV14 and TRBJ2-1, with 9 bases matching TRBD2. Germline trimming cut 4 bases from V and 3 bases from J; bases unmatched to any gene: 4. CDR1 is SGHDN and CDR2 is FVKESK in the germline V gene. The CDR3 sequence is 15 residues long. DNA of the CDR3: TGTGCCAGCAGCCGGAGTAGCGGGAGCTACAATGAGCAGTTCTTC. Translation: CASSRSSGSYNEQFF.

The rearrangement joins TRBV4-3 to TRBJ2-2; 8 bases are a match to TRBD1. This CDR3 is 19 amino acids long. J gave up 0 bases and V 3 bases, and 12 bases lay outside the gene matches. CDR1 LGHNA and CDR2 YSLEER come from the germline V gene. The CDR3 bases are TGCGCCAGCAGCCACCTGCCCGGCAGGGGGCTTTCGAACACCGGGGAGCTGTTTTTT. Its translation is CASSHLPGRGLSNTGELFF.

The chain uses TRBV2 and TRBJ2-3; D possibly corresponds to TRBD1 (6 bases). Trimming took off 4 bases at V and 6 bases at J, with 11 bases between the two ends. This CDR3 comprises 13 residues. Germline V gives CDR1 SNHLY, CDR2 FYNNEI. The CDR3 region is CASSAQGTDTQYF. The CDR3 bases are TGTGCCAGCAGTGCACAGGGAACGGATACGCAGTATTTT. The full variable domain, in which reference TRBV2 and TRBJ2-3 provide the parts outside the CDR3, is EPEVTQTPSHQVTQMGQEVILRCVPISNHLYFYWYRQILGQKVEFLVSFYNNEISEKSEIFDDQFSVERPDGSNFTLKIRSTKLEDSAMYFCASSAQGTDTQYFGPGTRLTVL.

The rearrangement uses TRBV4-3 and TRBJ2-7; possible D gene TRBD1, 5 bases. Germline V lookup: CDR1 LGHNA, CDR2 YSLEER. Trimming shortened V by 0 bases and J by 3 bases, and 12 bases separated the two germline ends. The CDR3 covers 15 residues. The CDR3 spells CASSQERNRFYEQYF. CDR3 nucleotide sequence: TGCGCCAGCAGCCAAGAAAGAAACAGGTTCTACGAGCAGTACTTC.

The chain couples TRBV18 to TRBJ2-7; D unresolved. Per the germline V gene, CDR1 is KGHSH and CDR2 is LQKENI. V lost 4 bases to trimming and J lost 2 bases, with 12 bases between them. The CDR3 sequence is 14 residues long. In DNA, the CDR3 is TGTGCCAGCTCACTGGCTCGTAATACCTACGAGCAGTACTTC. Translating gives CASSLARNTYEQYF.

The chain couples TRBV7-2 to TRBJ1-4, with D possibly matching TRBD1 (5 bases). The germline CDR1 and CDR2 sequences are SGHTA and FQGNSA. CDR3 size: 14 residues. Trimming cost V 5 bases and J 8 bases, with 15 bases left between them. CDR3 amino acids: CASSKTREGEKLFF. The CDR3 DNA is TGTGCCAGCAGCAAAACAAGGGAGGGGGAAAAACTGTTTTTT.

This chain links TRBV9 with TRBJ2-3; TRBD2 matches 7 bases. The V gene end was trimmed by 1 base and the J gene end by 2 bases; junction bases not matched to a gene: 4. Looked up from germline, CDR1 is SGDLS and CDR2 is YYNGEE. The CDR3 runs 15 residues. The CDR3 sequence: CASSVQRGYTDTQYF. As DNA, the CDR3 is TGTGCCAGCAGCGTACAGCGGGGATACACAGATACGCAGTATTTT.

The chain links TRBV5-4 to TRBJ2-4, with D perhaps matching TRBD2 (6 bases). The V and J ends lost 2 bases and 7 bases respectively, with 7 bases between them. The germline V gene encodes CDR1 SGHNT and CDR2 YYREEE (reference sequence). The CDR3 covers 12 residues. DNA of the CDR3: TGTGCCAGCAGCTTTGGGACTAACATTCAGTACTTC. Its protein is CASSFGTNIQYF.

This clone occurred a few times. CDR3 sequence (DNA): TGCGCCAGCAGCCATGGTGGGGGCGGGGGAGAGACCCAGTACTTC. It specifies CASSHGGGGGETQYF. This sequence joins TRBV5-1 and TRBJ2-5; tentative D call: TRBD2 (7 bases). CDR1 is SGHRS, CDR2 YFSETQ, per germline. This CDR3 is 15 amino acids long. V lost 4 bases and J lost 4, with 17 bases in between.

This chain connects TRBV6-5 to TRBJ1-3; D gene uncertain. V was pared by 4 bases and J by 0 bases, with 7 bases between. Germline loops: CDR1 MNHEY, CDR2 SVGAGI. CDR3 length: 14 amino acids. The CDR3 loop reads CASSSPVSGNTIYF. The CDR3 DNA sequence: TGTGCCAGCAGTTCCCCCGTCTCTGGAAACACCATATATTTT.

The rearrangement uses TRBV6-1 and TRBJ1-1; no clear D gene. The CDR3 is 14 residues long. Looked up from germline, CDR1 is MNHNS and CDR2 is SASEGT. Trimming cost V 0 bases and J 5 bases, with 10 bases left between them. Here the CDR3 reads CASSEAHRGTEAFF. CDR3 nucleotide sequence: TGTGCCAGCAGTGAAGCGCATCGGGGAACTGAAGCTTTCTTT.

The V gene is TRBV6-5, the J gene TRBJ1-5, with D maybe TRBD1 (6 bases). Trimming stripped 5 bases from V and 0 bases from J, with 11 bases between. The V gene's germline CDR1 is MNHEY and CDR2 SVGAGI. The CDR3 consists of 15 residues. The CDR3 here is CASSLTGYSNQPQHF. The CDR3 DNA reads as TGTGCCAGCAGTCTGACAGGCTATAGCAATCAGCCCCAGCATTTT.

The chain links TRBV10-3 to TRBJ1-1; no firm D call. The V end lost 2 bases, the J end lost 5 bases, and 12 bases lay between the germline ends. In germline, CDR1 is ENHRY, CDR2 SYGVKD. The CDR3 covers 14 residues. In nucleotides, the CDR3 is TGTGCCATCAGTGAGGACGGGATGCGGACTGAAGCTTTCTTT. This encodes CAISEDGMRTEAFF.